Below are 7 T cell receptor beta chains sequenced from a single sample in a study of T cell responses to AZD1222 COVID-19 vaccine. Some clones are missing from TCRdb's copy, which holds only in-frame ones; the method was immunoSEQ multiplex PCR. The sample yields around 130,000 clones, over 85% seen once. The sample here was peripheral blood, taken 28 days after the second AZD1222 dose. These TCRs come from an adult who received the AZD1222 COVID-19 vaccine.

This sequence joins TRBV7-2 and TRBJ1-5, with TRBD1 matching 12 bases. The CDR3 runs to 18 residues. V dropped 5 bases and J dropped 6; count of bases not matched to a gene: 14. CDR1 and CDR2 (germline): SGHTA, FQGNSA. The CDR3 sequence is CASSPGYGTGGASQPQHF. CDR3 DNA: TGTGCCAGCAGCCCAGGGTACGGGACAGGGGGCGCGAGTCAGCCCCAGCATTTT.

The sample holds one count of this clone. The chain employs TRBV5-1 and TRBJ1-2; 7 bases map to TRBD1. CDR3 length: 13 residues. Germline CDR1 reads SGHRS; CDR2 reads YFSETQ. V lost 4 bases and J lost 2; bases outside the gene matches: 2. The CDR3 sequence: CASSVDRNYGYTF. CDR3 DNA: TGCGCCAGCAGCGTGGACAGGAACTATGGCTACACCTTC.

This chain connects TRBV12-3 or TRBV12-4 to TRBJ1-2; D is uncertain. V lost 5 bases and J 2 bases, leaving 9 bases between the germline ends. This CDR3 has 13 amino acids. The CDR3 sequence is CASSLSINYGYTF. CDR3 DNA: TGTGCCAGCAGTCTCTCGATAAACTATGGCTACACCTTC.

The chain carries TRBV7-8 and TRBJ1-2; no reliable D call. The CDR3 extends over 15 amino acids. V dropped 1 base and J dropped 4 bases, with 13 bases sitting between them. CDR1 and CDR2 from the germline V gene are SGHVS and FQNEAQ. The DNA for the CDR3 is TGTGCCAGCAGCTTAGAGTCAGGCCCTATCTATGGCTACACCTTC. The encoded protein is CASSLESGPIYGYTF.

This clone came up once. This chain links TRBV9 with TRBJ2-7; possibly TRBD2 for D (6 bases). The CDR3 spans 15 residues. CDR1 SGDLS and CDR2 YYNGEE come from the germline V gene. V lost 3 bases and J 3 bases, leaving 16 bases between the germline ends. As DNA, the CDR3 is TGTGCCAGCAGCGCCGGGGGTTCATCTGACTACGAGCAGTACTTC. Amino acid sequence: CASSAGGSSDYEQYF.

The chain joins TRBV9 to TRBJ1-3, with D uncertain. The CDR3 sequence is 15 residues long. Per germline, CDR1 SGDLS and CDR2 YYNGEE. The ends were cut back, 0 bases at V and 6 bases at J, with 13 bases in the middle. In DNA form, the CDR3 reads TGTGCCAGCAGCGTAGACTTGAGTTTTGCAAACACCATATATTTT. It translates to CASSVDLSFANTIYF.

The chain has TRBV28 and TRBJ1-3, with TRBD1 matching 7 bases. The CDR3 has 14 amino acids. The ends lost 4 bases at V and 3 bases at J; junction bases unmatched: 3. The germline V gene encodes CDR1 MDHEN and CDR2 SYDVKM. CDR3 nucleotide sequence: TGTGCCAGCAGTTATGACAGGGATGGAAACACCATATATTTT. It codes for CASSYDRDGNTIYF.